Presented here are 20 T cell receptor beta chains from one specimen sequenced in a study of somatic mutations in cytotoxic T cells in rheumatoid arthritis. Clones were sequenced by immunoSEQ multiplex PCR, and TCRdb holds only the in-frame ones, with some missing. The sample consists of 16,000 or so clones, more than 75% of them appearing once. Sequencing was carried out using CD8+ T cells sorted from blood. Receptors were obtained from an adult with rheumatoid arthritis.

This clone appeared a few times. The CDR3 region is CASSQDKGPYYGYTF. Here the CDR3 DNA reads TGTGCCAGCAGCCAAGATAAAGGACCCTACTATGGCTACACCTTC. The chain joins TRBV4-2 to TRBJ1-2; no reliable D call. Trimming took off 0 bases at V and 3 bases at J, with 11 bases between the two ends. The CDR3 has 15 residues. CDR1 and CDR2 (germline): LGHNA, YNFKEQ.

J is TRBJ1-2 and V is TRBV27, with 9 bases matching TRBD1. The CDR3 sequence is 18 residues long. Germline-derived CDR1 and CDR2 are MNHEY and SMNVEV (reference sequence). J gave up 3 bases and V 6 bases, and 17 bases lay outside the gene matches. The CDR3 loop reads CASSSQYRTGASDYGYTF. DNA for the CDR3: TGTGCCAGCAGCTCACAATATCGGACAGGGGCTTCAGACTATGGCTACACCTTC.

The genes are TRBV9 and TRBJ2-7; possibly TRBD1 for D (6 bases). This CDR3 region has 13 residues. Trimming took off 4 bases at V and 4 bases at J, with 12 bases between the two ends. Germline-derived CDR1 and CDR2 are SGDLS and YYNGEE. CDR3 residues: CASSPRDNYEQYF. In nucleotides, the CDR3 is TGTGCCAGCAGCCCCCGGGACAATTACGAGCAGTACTTC.

The rearrangement links TRBV6-5 to TRBJ2-1; D call uncertain. Germline CDR1 MNHEY, CDR2 SVGAGI. The CDR3 covers 15 residues. Trimming removed 5 bases from V and 5 bases from J, with 16 bases in between. CDR3 nucleotides: TGTGCCAGCAGTCCCGAATGGGTCCCGGACAATGAGCAGTTCTTC. Translating it yields CASSPEWVPDNEQFF.

The rearrangement joins TRBV10-3 to TRBJ2-7; D possibly matches TRBD1 or TRBD2 (5 bases each). The CDR3 is made up of 12 amino acids. V was trimmed by 11 bases and J by 1 base, leaving 12 bases between them. Germline V CDR1 and CDR2: ENHRY, SYGVKD. In DNA, the CDR3 is TGTGCCTTGGGGACGTCTTCCTACGAGCAGTACTTC. Encoded protein: CALGTSSYEQYF.

V gene TRBV27 combines with J gene TRBJ2-7; 10 bases are shared with TRBD2. Germline values: CDR1 MNHEY, CDR2 SMNVEV (reference sequence). The trim removed 6 bases at V and 4 bases at J, leaving 9 bases unmatched. CDR3 length equals 15 residues. The CDR3 DNA sequence: TGTGCCAGCAGCCTAGGGACTAGCGATAATTACGAGCAGTACTTC. Translation: CASSLGTSDNYEQYF.

This sequence joins TRBV7-6 and TRBJ2-4; 7 bases agree with TRBD1. The junction had 8 bases not matched to a gene; V was cut back by 4 bases and J by 5 bases. The CDR3 is made up of 15 amino acids. CDR1 is SGHVS and CDR2 is FNYEAQ in the germline V gene. CDR3 coding DNA: TGTGCCAGCAGCTCTACAGGGGATATGGAAAACATTCAGTACTTC. Its translation is CASSSTGDMENIQYF.

The chain has TRBV7-6 and TRBJ2-1; TRBD2 aligns across 12 bases. V gave up 0 bases and J gave up 6 bases; unmatched junction bases: 6. In germline, CDR1 is SGHVS, CDR2 FNYEAQ. The CDR3 contains 17 residues. The CDR3 loop is CASSLALTSGSLNEQFF. The CDR3 DNA is TGTGCCAGCAGCTTAGCTTTGACTAGCGGGAGTCTCAATGAGCAGTTCTTC.

The V and J genes are TRBV5-6 and TRBJ2-7; perhaps TRBD1 as D (6 bases). This CDR3 is 15 amino acids long. In germline, CDR1 is SGHDT, CDR2 YYEEEE. Trimming removed 0 bases at V and 2 bases at J, with 12 bases between. The CDR3 region is CASSLGRGIPYEQYF. The CDR3 DNA sequence: TGTGCCAGCAGCTTGGGCAGGGGAATTCCCTACGAGCAGTACTTC.

V is TRBV19 and J is TRBJ1-2; 8 bases map to TRBD1. This CDR3 has 18 residues. V lost 7 bases, J lost 4 bases, and 20 bases stayed unmatched. CDR1 LNHDA and CDR2 SQIVND come from the germline V gene (reference sequence). The CDR3 is CASTMTGTGPVSSYGYTF. CDR3 bases: TGTGCCAGTACCATGACGGGGACAGGACCGGTATCGTCCTATGGCTACACCTTC.

This clone was counted between two and nine times. This chain's CDR3 is CASSLGTPSQKLFF. In nucleotides, the CDR3 is TGTGCCAGCAGTTTAGGGACCCCTAGTCAAAAACTGTTTTTT. The chain has TRBV28 and TRBJ1-4, with a possible D match to TRBD1 (5 bases). Trimming cost V 2 bases and J 9 bases, with 13 bases left between them. Germline V CDR1 and CDR2: MDHEN, SYDVKM. There are 14 residues in the CDR3.

This clone was picked up a small number of times. The genes are TRBV11-2 and TRBJ2-1, with D possibly called TRBD1 or TRBD2 (5 bases each). V was pared by 5 bases and J by 9 bases, with 14 bases between. In germline, CDR1 is SGHAT, CDR2 FQNNGV. The CDR3 covers 13 residues. The CDR3 DNA reads TGTGCCAGCAGCCCCTGGGGGAGCCCTGAGCAGTTCTTC. It encodes CASSPWGSPEQFF.

This clone was counted a single time. The chain combines TRBV4-3 with TRBJ1-1, with D unresolved. The V gene lost 0 bases and the J gene lost 4 bases, with 12 bases spanning the gap. The CDR3 consists of 15 residues. Germline-derived CDR1 and CDR2 are LGHNA and YSLEER. The CDR3 DNA reads TGCGCCAGCAGCCAAGATTGGTCCACGAGCACTGAAGCTTTCTTT. Residues: CASSQDWSTSTEAFF.

This chain connects TRBV11-2 to TRBJ2-3, with D tentatively TRBD1 (6 bases). This CDR3 contains 17 residues. The germline V gene encodes CDR1 SGHAT and CDR2 FQNNGV. V lost 5 bases, J lost 1 base, and 19 bases lay in between. CDR3 sequence: CASSLQGIGRGTDTQYF. In DNA form, the CDR3 reads TGTGCCAGCAGCCTCCAGGGGATTGGTCGAGGCACAGATACGCAGTATTTT.

The rearrangement links TRBV27 to TRBJ2-1, with D possibly called TRBD1 or TRBD2 (5 bases each). The V gene's germline CDR1 is MNHEY and CDR2 SMNVEV (reference sequence). CDR3 length: 14 residues. The V and J ends lost 5 bases and 6 bases respectively, with 14 bases between them. The CDR3 nucleotides read TGTGCCAGCAGTATCCGGGGCTTCGGCAATGAGCAGTTCTTC. Translated, it gives CASSIRGFGNEQFF.

The J gene is TRBJ2-3, the V gene TRBV27; D is unresolved. The CDR3 has 14 amino acids. Germline CDR1 reads MNHEY; CDR2 reads SMNVEV (reference sequence). V was trimmed by 5 bases and J by 2 bases, leaving 11 bases between them. The CDR3, as DNA: TGTGCCAGCAGTCCCTTTTTTACCACAGATACGCAGTATTTT. It translates to CASSPFFTTDTQYF.

This clone was counted only a few times. The chain links TRBV27 to TRBJ1-1; D unclear. The V end was cut by 6 bases, the J end by 3 bases, with 11 bases between. This CDR3 region has 13 residues. Germline V gene sequence: CDR1 MNHEY, CDR2 SMNVEV (reference sequence). CDR3 in DNA: TGTGCCAGCAGCTTTGGACGGCACACTGAAGCTTTCTTT. Amino acid sequence: CASSFGRHTEAFF.

A single count supports this clone. The chain uses TRBV11-2 and TRBJ2-2; D is ambiguous. V was trimmed by 4 bases and J by 9 bases, leaving 9 bases between them. The CDR3 contains 12 residues. Per the germline V gene, CDR1 is SGHAT and CDR2 is FQNNGV. The CDR3 region is CASSSISRELFF. In DNA, the CDR3 is TGTGCCAGCAGCTCTATCAGCCGGGAGCTGTTTTTT.

The gene calls are TRBV9 and TRBJ1-2; TRBD1 is a possible D gene (6 bases). The germline V gene encodes CDR1 SGDLS and CDR2 YYNGEE. This CDR3 has 15 amino acids. Trimming removed 0 bases at V and 2 bases at J, with 11 bases between. The CDR3 DNA sequence: TGTGCCAGCAGCGTAGACGGCAGGGGAAACTATGGCTACACCTTC. Protein sequence: CASSVDGRGNYGYTF.

This clone was observed once. The V call is TRBV6-5, the J call TRBJ1-1; 7 bases map to TRBD1. V lost 0 bases, J lost 6 bases, and 7 bases stayed unmatched. Germline CDR1 is MNHEY and CDR2 is SVGAGI. This CDR3 contains 15 residues. CDR3 coding DNA: TGTGCCAGCAGTTACTCTCGACAGGGCACCGCTGAAGCTTTCTTT. Protein: CASSYSRQGTAEAFF.